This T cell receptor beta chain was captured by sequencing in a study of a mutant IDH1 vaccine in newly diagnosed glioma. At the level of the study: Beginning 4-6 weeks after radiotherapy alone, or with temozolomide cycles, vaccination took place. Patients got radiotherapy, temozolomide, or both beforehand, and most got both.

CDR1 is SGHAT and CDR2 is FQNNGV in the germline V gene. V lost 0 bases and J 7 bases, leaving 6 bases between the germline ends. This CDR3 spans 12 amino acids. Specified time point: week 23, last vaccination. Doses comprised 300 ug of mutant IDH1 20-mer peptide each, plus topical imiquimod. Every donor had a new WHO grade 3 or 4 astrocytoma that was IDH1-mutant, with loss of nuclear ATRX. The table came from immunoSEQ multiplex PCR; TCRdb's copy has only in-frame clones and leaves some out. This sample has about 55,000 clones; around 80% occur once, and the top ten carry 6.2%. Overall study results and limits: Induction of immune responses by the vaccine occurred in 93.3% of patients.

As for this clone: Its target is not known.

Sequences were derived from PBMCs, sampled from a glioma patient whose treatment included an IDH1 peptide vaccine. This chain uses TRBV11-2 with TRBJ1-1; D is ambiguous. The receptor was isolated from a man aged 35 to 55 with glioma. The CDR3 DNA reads TGTGCCAGCAGCTTAGACAGGAATGAAGCTTTCTTT. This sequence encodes CASSLDRNEAFF.